The 29 T cell receptor beta chains listed next were all sequenced from one sample in a study of identical twins. TCRdb re-derived calls from the 5' RACE reads in MiXCR, one entry per CDR3 protein. Here the sample spans fewer than 20,000 distinct CDR3 sequences, roughly 71% being singletons. The sample taken for sequencing was memory (CD45RO+) T cells sorted from blood. Receptors were obtained from a woman aged 18-35 years in good health. This table probably holds off-target reads from a library built for another chain.

The chain links TRBV6-2 or TRBV6-3 to TRBJ1-2, with D hard to call. The V gene lost 2 bases and the J gene lost 6 bases, with 13 bases spanning the gap. CDR1 is MNHEY and CDR2 is SVGEGT in the germline V gene. This CDR3 is built from 14 residues. The DNA of the CDR3 is TGTGCCAGCAGTTACGGCACAAAAGTCCATGGCTACACCTTC. It encodes CASSYGTKVHGYTF.

This chain connects TRBV2 to TRBJ2-3; possibly TRBD2 for D (5 bases). The ends were cut back, 4 bases at V and 9 bases at J, with 11 bases in the middle. This CDR3 spans 12 amino acids. From germline, CDR1 is SNHLY and CDR2 FYNNEI. The CDR3 is CASSAEVPTQYF. CDR3 in DNA: TGTGCCAGCAGTGCGGAGGTCCCGACGCAGTATTTT.

This clonotype ranks as medium-sized. This chain uses TRBV6-5 with TRBJ2-5; tentatively, D is TRBD1 (6 bases). Trimming pared 2 bases from V and 7 bases from J, leaving 17 bases between. This CDR3 is 15 amino acids long. Germline CDR1 MNHEY, CDR2 SVGAGI. The DNA for the CDR3 is TGTGCCAGCAGTTACGCCGACAGGAGGATCGGGACCCAGTACTTC. It encodes CASSYADRRIGTQYF.

This clonotype was found a few times. V usage is TRBV7-9 and J usage is TRBJ2-4, with 10 bases fitting TRBD1. Losses at the gene ends were 4 bases for V and 9 bases for J; bases not matched to a gene: 6. In germline, CDR1 is SEHNR, CDR2 FQNEAQ (reference sequence). The CDR3 contains 14 residues. CDR3 sequence reads: CASSSGTGVIIQYF. CDR3 DNA: TGTGCCAGCAGCTCAGGGACAGGGGTCATCATTCAGTACTTC.

CDR3: CASSYGGGAVTNEQFF. CDR3 DNA sequence: TGTGCCAGCAGCTATGGGGGTGGCGCCGTTACCAATGAGCAGTTCTTC. V is TRBV7-2 and J is TRBJ2-1; D could derive from TRBD1 or TRBD2 (5 bases each). Trimming pared 4 bases from V and 6 bases from J, leaving 19 bases between. The germline V gene has CDR1 SGHTA and CDR2 FQGNSA. CDR3 length: 16 amino acids.

The chain recombines TRBV6-2 or TRBV6-3 with TRBJ1-1; D ambiguous. The CDR3 runs to 18 residues. Germline-derived CDR1 and CDR2 are MNHEY and SVGEGT. V was trimmed by 2 bases and J by 1 base, leaving 20 bases between them. The CDR3 sequence is CASSYPAGFNRPNTEAFF. As DNA, the CDR3 is TGTGCCAGCAGTTACCCGGCGGGGTTTAACAGACCGAACACTGAAGCTTTCTTT.

The gene calls are TRBV29-1 and TRBJ2-1; unclear D gene. V was pared by 3 bases and J by 7 bases, with 10 bases between. This CDR3 is 12 amino acids long. Germline V gives CDR1 SQVTM, CDR2 ANQGSEA. The CDR3 region has the DNA TGCAGCGTTGAGTCGAATGCAAATGAGCAGTTCTTC. Amino acid sequence: CSVESNANEQFF.

V gene TRBV4-3 combines with J gene TRBJ2-5; unclear D gene. In germline, CDR1 is LGHNA, CDR2 YSLEER. CDR3 length equals 17 residues. Trimming cost V 0 bases and J 5 bases, with 19 bases left between them. The CDR3: CASSQDHRIQLRETQYF. The CDR3 region has the DNA TGCGCCAGCAGCCAAGATCATCGCATCCAATTAAGGGAGACCCAGTACTTC.

The chain recombines TRBV18 with TRBJ2-1, with 10 bases identical to TRBD2. Unmatched junction bases numbered 8, after V lost 4 bases and J lost 8 bases. Germline V gene lookup returns CDR1 KGHSH and CDR2 LQKENI. This CDR3 is 15 amino acids long. The CDR3 is CASSRYSSGSDEQFF. In DNA form, the CDR3 reads TGTGCCAGCTCACGCTACTCTAGCGGGAGCGATGAGCAGTTCTTC.

The chain recombines TRBV30 with TRBJ2-7; D is possibly TRBD1 (6 bases). CDR3 length: 13 amino acids. Germline V gene lookup returns CDR1 GTSNPN and CDR2 SVGIG (reference sequence). Trimming removed 4 bases at V and 3 bases at J, with 13 bases between. The CDR3 spells CAWKGTPHYEQYF. CDR3 nucleotide sequence: TGTGCCTGGAAAGGGACACCTCACTACGAGCAGTACTTC. Full variable domain (remainder filled in from reference TRBV30 and TRBJ2-7): SQTIHQWPATLVQPVGSPLSLECTVEGTSNPNLYWYRQAAGRGLQLLFYSVGIGQISSEVPQNLSASRPQDRQFILSSKKLLLSDSGFYLCAWKGTPHYEQYFGPGTRLTVT.

In its sample, this clonotype was seen a few times. The CDR3 is CASSLEAGGNRQFF. The DNA of the CDR3 is TGTGCCAGCAGCTTAGAGGCGGGAGGGAATAGGCAGTTCTTC. V usage is TRBV7-2 and J usage is TRBJ2-1; 9 nucleotides match TRBD2. This CDR3 region has 14 residues. Germline V gene data show CDR1 as SGHTA and CDR2 as FQGNSA. V lost 1 base to trimming and J lost 12 bases; unmatched junction nucleotides: 7.

The rearrangement uses TRBV7-3 and TRBJ2-1; TRBD2 matches 15 bases. The ends lost 0 bases at V and 7 bases at J; junction bases unmatched: 4. Germline V gene lookup returns CDR1 SGHTA and CDR2 FQGTGA. CDR3 length equals 17 residues. This chain's CDR3 is CASSLTGLAGGINEQFF. CDR3 in DNA: TGTGCCAGCAGCTTAACCGGACTAGCGGGAGGGATAAATGAGCAGTTCTTC. Full variable domain (outside the CDR3, taken from reference TRBV7-3 and TRBJ2-1): GAGVSQTPSNKVTEKGKYVELRCDPISGHTALYWYRQSLGQGPEFLIYFQGTGAADDSGLPNDRFFAVRPEGSVSTLKIQRTERGDSAVYLCASSLTGLAGGINEQFFGPGTRLTVL.

The chain carries TRBV10-1 and TRBJ2-7; TRBD1 aligns across 8 bases. With 3 bases clipped from V and 1 base from J, the junction kept 5 bases outside the gene matches. CDR3 length: 15 amino acids. Looked up from germline, CDR1 is WNHNN and CDR2 is SYGVQD (reference sequence). The CDR3 protein is CASSDSGGRSYEQYF. CDR3 bases: TGCGCCAGCAGTGACTCAGGGGGCCGTTCCTACGAGCAGTACTTC.

This clonotype was picked up a small number of times. This chain connects TRBV5-1 to TRBJ2-3, with D possibly TRBD2 on 5 matching bases. Germline CDR1 reads SGHRS; CDR2 reads YFSETQ. V was cut by 4 bases and J by 3 bases, with 15 bases left in between. CDR3 length: 15 amino acids. CDR3 bases: TGCGCCAGCAGCCAAGGGAGAAGTGAGACAGATACGCAGTATTTT. This encodes CASSQGRSETDTQYF.

The V call is TRBV20-1, the J call TRBJ2-7; no clear D gene. CDR3 length equals 11 residues. Trimming removed 5 bases from V and 1 base from J, with 6 bases in between. Germline CDR1 reads DFQATT; CDR2 reads SNEGSKA (reference sequence). DNA of the CDR3: TGCAGTGCTCTTTGGTCCTACGAGCAGTACTTC. Protein: CSALWSYEQYF.

V is TRBV5-1 and J is TRBJ2-6; D is perhaps TRBD1 (6 bases). The CDR3 runs to 15 residues. V was pared by 6 bases and J by 0 bases, with 10 bases between. Germline CDR1 reads SGHRS; CDR2 reads YFSETQ. This CDR3 reads CASITGPSGANVLTF. DNA for the CDR3: TGCGCCAGCATCACAGGGCCCTCTGGGGCCAACGTCCTGACTTTC.

V and J are TRBV5-1 and TRBJ1-1, with D unresolved. V was shortened by 0 bases and J by 1 base, with 10 bases between the two germline ends. Germline loops: CDR1 SGHRS, CDR2 YFSETQ. The CDR3 loop spans 15 amino acids. Written as DNA, the CDR3 is TGCGCCAGCAGCTTGGTAGTACAGACGAACACTGAAGCTTTCTTT. Its translation: CASSLVVQTNTEAFF.

This clonotype has only a few counts. CDR3 residues: CASTTGLAFLSSYNEQFF. The CDR3 DNA reads as TGTGCCAGCACCACGGGACTAGCCTTTCTTAGCTCCTACAATGAGCAGTTCTTC. This chain uses TRBV11-2 with TRBJ2-1; TRBD2 matches at 9 bases. This CDR3 comprises 18 residues. Germline trimming cut 7 bases from V and 0 bases from J; bases unmatched to any gene: 13. CDR1 and CDR2 from the germline V gene are SGHAT and FQNNGV.

This clonotype appeared a few times. CDR3 residues: CASSLGGTTEQFF. The CDR3 region has the DNA TGTGCCAGCAGTTTAGGCGGGACGACTGAGCAGTTCTTC. This chain links TRBV12-3 or TRBV12-4 with TRBJ2-1, with D possibly TRBD2 on 6 matching bases. The CDR3 extends over 13 amino acids. V lost 1 base to trimming and J lost 9 bases, with 10 bases between them.

This chain links TRBV4-1 with TRBJ2-3; 10 bases match TRBD2. This CDR3 is 16 amino acids long. After removal of 0 bases from V and 11 bases from J, the junction contained 11 bases not matched to a gene. CDR1 is MGHRA, CDR2 YSYEKL, per germline. The CDR3 nucleotides are TGCGCCAGCAGCCAAGATCTGAGAGTAGCGGGAGGATTGCAGTATTTT. This sequence encodes CASSQDLRVAGGLQYF.

This clonotype was observed a few times. The chain joins TRBV6-2 or TRBV6-3 to TRBJ2-7; D remains unclear. Germline CDR1 MNHEY, CDR2 SVGEGT. CDR3 size: 21 residues. V was trimmed by 6 bases and J by 6 bases, leaving 39 bases between them. CDR3 sequence (DNA): TGTGCCAGCAGCCCAAAGGGCCGAGCCCGTTCCCCGACCTCCCCATCGCTCGAGCAGTACTTC. It translates to CASSPKGRARSPTSPSLEQYF.

This clonotype appeared a few times. J is TRBJ2-1 and V is TRBV9, with TRBD2 as a possible D gene (5 bases). The germline V gene encodes CDR1 SGDLS and CDR2 YYNGEE. The length of the CDR3 is 15 residues. The V and J ends lost 0 bases and 5 bases respectively, with 12 bases between them. This CDR3 is CASSVDGGSHNEQFF. DNA of the CDR3: TGTGCCAGCAGCGTAGATGGCGGGTCCCACAATGAGCAGTTCTTC.

The CDR3 DNA sequence: TGTGCCAGCAATTTAGTGGGGGGTGATCAGCCCCAGCATTTT. Translated, it gives CASNLVGGDQPQHF. The chain is built from TRBV13 and TRBJ1-5, with D possibly matching TRBD1 (5 bases). V was shortened by 7 bases and J by 5 bases, with 15 bases between the two germline ends. The CDR3 spans 14 residues. Per the germline V gene, CDR1 is PRHDT and CDR2 is FYEKMQ (reference sequence).

This clonotype was recorded a few times. This sequence joins TRBV20-1 and TRBJ2-3; either TRBD1 or TRBD2 may fit D (5 bases each). This CDR3 contains 12 residues. Trimming took 3 bases from V and 3 from J, leaving 7 bases between them. Germline CDR1 is DFQATT and CDR2 is SNEGSKA (reference sequence). CDR3 loop: CSASRETDTQYF. In DNA, the CDR3 is TGCAGTGCTAGCAGGGAGACAGATACGCAGTATTTT.

This chain uses TRBV11-2 with TRBJ2-4; possibly TRBD1 for D (5 bases). This CDR3 contains 15 residues. CDR1 and CDR2 from the germline V gene are SGHAT and FQNNGV. V was pared by 2 bases and J by 1 base, with 9 bases between. The CDR3 loop reads CASSLPGSAKNIQYF. In DNA, the CDR3 is TGTGCCAGCAGCTTACCAGGGTCCGCCAAAAACATTCAGTACTTC.

The CDR3 sequence: CASSYSESYNEQFF. CDR3 in DNA: TGTGCCAGCAGTTATTCGGAGTCATACAATGAGCAGTTCTTC. The J gene is TRBJ2-1, the V gene TRBV6-2 or TRBV6-3; D uncertain. V lost 3 bases, J lost 4 bases, and 10 bases lay in between. This CDR3 is 14 amino acids long. From germline, CDR1 is MNHEY and CDR2 SVGEGT.

The V call is TRBV2, the J call TRBJ2-2; tentative D call: TRBD2 (7 bases). The V gene lost 0 bases and the J gene lost 13 bases, with 12 bases spanning the gap. The CDR3 sequence is 13 residues long. Looked up from germline, CDR1 is SNHLY and CDR2 is FYNNEI. The CDR3 here is CASSEARGGRLFF. The CDR3 DNA is TGTGCCAGCAGTGAAGCGAGGGGGGGGCGGCTGTTTTTT.

The V gene is TRBV30, the J gene TRBJ2-7; D is perhaps TRBD2 (5 bases). Germline values: CDR1 GTSNPN, CDR2 SVGIG (reference sequence). The CDR3 loop spans 15 amino acids. The germline V and J ends were trimmed by 8 bases and 2 bases, with 22 bases remaining between them. CDR3 bases: TGTGCCGGGTCTCAATTCAGCGGACTGACCTACGAGCAGTACTTC. This sequence encodes CAGSQFSGLTYEQYF. The whole variable domain, filled in from reference TRBV30 and TRBJ2-7, reads SQTIHQWPATLVQPVGSPLSLECTVEGTSNPNLYWYRQAAGRGLQLLFYSVGIGQISSEVPQNLSASRPQDRQFILSSKKLLLSDSGFYLCAGSQFSGLTYEQYFGPGTRLTVT.

The chain uses TRBV6-5 and TRBJ2-3, with D perhaps matching TRBD1 (6 bases). CDR3 length: 15 amino acids. Germline CDR1 is MNHEY and CDR2 is SVGAGI. Trimming took 5 bases from V and 0 from J, leaving 12 bases between them. CDR3 bases: TGTGCCAGCAGTATACAGGGATCTAGCACAGATACGCAGTATTTT. Protein sequence: CASSIQGSSTDTQYF.